These T cell receptor beta chains were read from a single sample in a study of T cells in Graves' hyperthyroidism and ophthalmopathy. In TCRdb, the multiplex PCR reads were re-called with MiXCR into one record per CDR3 protein. This sample has roughly 520,000 distinct CDR3 sequences, with around a quarter found just once. Sequencing was done on a sample of blood. The origin of the receptors is a woman younger than 45 with Graves' ophthalmopathy. The CDR3 runs from the conserved cysteine through the conserved F or W.

>TRBV6-5|TRBJ1-3|15
CASSSHRYSGNTIYF
>TRBV30|TRBJ2-7|14
CAWSVPEKLYEQYF
>TRBV12-3/TRBV12-4|TRBJ1-5|16
CASSPQTGVSNQPQHF
>TRBV12-3/TRBV12-4|TRBJ2-7|12
CASSIGLYEQYF
>TRBV27|TRBJ2-7|14
CASSKTGGPYEQYF
>TRBV12-3/TRBV12-4|TRBJ2-2|15
CASTERQGGTGELFF
>TRBV18|TRBJ2-7|13
CASSPLKLSEQYF
>TRBV7-2|TRBJ2-5|14
CASSFGLAKETQYF
>TRBV6-5|TRBJ2-7|15
CASSYDPGGSYEQYF
>TRBV7-6|TRBJ1-1|14
CASSLSDSGTEAFF
>TRBV12-3/TRBV12-4|TRBJ1-1|14
CASSLLGEVTEAFF
>TRBV6-5|TRBJ2-6|17
CASSYSGVGSGANVLTF
>TRBV10-3|TRBJ2-5|12
CAISESRETQYF
>TRBV15|TRBJ2-5|15
CATSRDVNRGETQYF
>TRBV5-1|TRBJ1-2|14
CASSSTGTNYGYTF
>TRBV27|TRBJ1-2|13
CASSIAGDYGYTF
>TRBV6-1|TRBJ1-5|16
CASSLRGGNHNQPQHF
>TRBV7-9|TRBJ1-1|13
CASEWIESTEAFF
>TRBV12-3/TRBV12-4|TRBJ1-1|15
CASSLASVPNTEAFF
>TRBV29-1|TRBJ2-7|11
CSGGQESEQYF
>TRBV6-2/TRBV6-3|TRBJ1-1|18
CASDKGRARTFMNTEAFF
>TRBV10-3|TRBJ1-2|18
CAISESPDRDKANYGYTF
>TRBV7-9|TRBJ2-7|13
CASSLALGGEQYF
>TRBV30|TRBJ2-2|12
CAWSTGPGELFF
>TRBV6-5|TRBJ2-5|17
CASSYSGKGMAGETQYF
>TRBV28|TRBJ1-1|11
CASSGYSEAFF
>TRBV24-1|TRBJ2-2|15
CATSDRDSYTGELFF
>TRBV15|TRBJ2-7|13
CATSTRQGSEQYF
>TRBV7-3|TRBJ2-5|13
CASSRGQAETQYF
>TRBV19|TRBJ1-1|16
CASFKLGQGVDTEAFF
>TRBV28|TRBJ1-3|13
CASSLEAWNTIYF
>TRBV7-6|TRBJ2-7|13
CASSTRLSYEQYF